The rows below give T cell receptor beta chains drawn from one sample of a study of control samples from healthy donors and cancer patients. Produced via immunoSEQ multiplex PCR; TCRdb's table is partial and in-frame only. The sample yields about 140,000 clones, 70% to 90% seen once. Sample: blood. These receptors originate from a woman aged 25 to 45 in good health. The CDR3 runs from the conserved cysteine through the conserved F or W. Each record gives: J gene, D gene, V gene, clone size, CDR3 protein, CDR3 DNA. The D gene is left open where the match is weak. The listing skips clone size in some rows; elsewhere it reads once, few, many or a size class.

TRBJ1-5 - TRBV18 - CASSPTRDSNQPQHF TGTGCCAGCTCACCGACCCGGGACAGCAATCAGCCCCAGCATTTT
TRBJ2-1 TRBD1 TRBV19 - CASNYRGSYNEQFF TGTGCCAGTAATTACAGGGGCTCCTACAATGAGCAGTTCTTC
TRBJ2-7 - TRBV19 - CASRGGGINSYEQYF TGTGCCAGTAGGGGTGGAGGAATAAACTCCTACGAGCAGTACTTC
TRBJ2-7 TRBD2 TRBV20-1 - CSASSGVAYEQYF TGCAGTGCTAGTAGCGGGGTGGCCTACGAGCAGTACTTC
TRBJ2-1 TRBD2 TRBV10-3 once CAISEGLAEQFF TGTGCCATCAGTGAAGGACTAGCGGAGCAGTTCTTC
TRBJ2-3 TRBD2 TRBV11-2 - CASSLGGGSTDTQYF TGTGCCAGCAGCTTAGGGGGGGGAAGCACAGATACGCAGTATTTT
TRBJ2-7 TRBD2 TRBV5-1 - CASSLEVGGGEQYF TGCGCCAGCAGCTTGGAGGTGGGCGGGGGTGAGCAGTACTTC
TRBJ2-7 TRBD1 TRBV11-3 few CASSLLGGEDEQYF TGTGCCAGCAGCTTATTAGGGGGCGAAGACGAGCAGTACTTC
TRBJ1-1 - TRBV10-3 - CAISETGTEAFF TGTGCCATCAGTGAGACCGGGACAGAAGCTTTCTTT
TRBJ1-4 TRBD1 TRBV19 once CASSTQGGATNEKLFF TGTGCCAGTAGTACCCAGGGGGGGGCAACTAATGAAAAACTGTTTTTT
TRBJ2-3 - TRBV11-3 - CASSRGGVGTDTQYF TGTGCCAGCAGCAGAGGGGGAGTGGGCACAGATACGCAGTATTTT
TRBJ1-1 - TRBV7-8 - CASSLALTAGNTEAFF TGTGCCAGCAGCTTAGCGCTAACTGCGGGTAACACTGAAGCTTTCTTT
TRBJ1-3 - TRBV6-5 once CASSYSPGSGNTIYF TGTGCCAGCAGTTACTCGCCAGGGTCGGGAAACACCATATATTTT
TRBJ1-5 - TRBV11-2 - CASSPAGRYQPQHF TGTGCCAGCAGCCCGGCCGGGCGGTATCAGCCCCAGCATTTT
TRBJ1-2 - TRBV7-2 - CASSPVGVNYGYTF TGTGCCAGCAGCCCTGTGGGGGTGAACTATGGCTACACCTTC
TRBJ2-7 TRBD1 TRBV6-5 once CASSPPGGSPEQYF TGTGCCAGCAGCCCCCCAGGGGGATCCCCCGAGCAGTACTTC
TRBJ2-5 - TRBV15 - CATSGSGTAKLETQYF TGTGCCACCAGCGGCTCCGGGACCGCGAAACTGGAGACCCAGTACTTC
TRBJ1-2 - TRBV5-3 - CARRNLTGHALGVYGYTF TGTGCCAGACGAAACCTCACGGGACACGCTCTCGGGGTGTATGGCTACACCTTC
TRBJ2-1 TRBD2 TRBV7-9 - CASSSRGSSGLGAYNEQFF TGTGCCAGCAGCTCGCGGGGATCTAGCGGGCTGGGGGCTTACAATGAGCAGTTCTTC
TRBJ1-2 TRBD1 TRBV7-9 - CASSVIGTGGFRGYTF TGTGCCAGCAGCGTAATAGGGACAGGGGGCTTCCGAGGCTACACCTTC
TRBJ1-1 - TRBV18 - CASSPETGAGNTEAFF TGTGCCAGCTCACCAGAGACCGGGGCGGGGAACACTGAAGCTTTCTTT
TRBJ1-5 TRBD1 TRBV29-1 - CSVPGTGALRGPQHF TGCAGCGTACCCGGGACAGGGGCCTTGAGAGGACCCCAGCATTTT
TRBJ2-1 - TRBV5-1 - CASSLGLNNEQFF TGCGCCAGCAGCTTGGGGCTGAACAATGAGCAGTTCTTC
TRBJ2-3 TRBD2 TRBV11-2 - CASSFPGLEDTQYF TGTGCCAGCAGCTTCCCGGGACTAGAAGATACGCAGTATTTT
TRBJ2-7 TRBD2 TRBV27 - CASSLSGLAGELYEQYF TGTGCCAGCAGTTTATCAGGACTAGCGGGAGAACTTTACGAGCAGTACTTC
TRBJ2-7 TRBD1 TRBV6-1 - CASSEYYRGGEQYF TGTGCCAGCAGTGAATATTACAGGGGTGGAGAGCAGTACTTC
TRBJ2-2 - TRBV15 - CATSREGDSATGELFF TGTGCCACCAGCAGAGAAGGGGATAGCGCCACCGGGGAGCTGTTTTTT
TRBJ1-1 - TRBV5-6 - CASSLFQKNTEAFF TGTGCCAGCAGCTTGTTTCAGAAGAACACTGAAGCTTTCTTT
TRBJ1-2 - TRBV4-2 - CASSEQVDGGYTF TGTGCCAGCAGCGAACAGGTGGACGGTGGCTACACCTTC
TRBJ1-4 TRBD1 TRBV6-1 - CASSEAVRTGAPNEKLFF TGTGCCAGCAGTGAAGCGGTTCGGACAGGGGCGCCTAATGAAAAACTGTTTTTT
TRBJ2-3 TRBD2 TRBV3-1/TRBV3-2 - CASSPRAGWDYAQYF TGTGCCAGCAGCCCCCGGGCAGGGTGGGACTACGCGCAGTATTTT
TRBJ1-1 - TRBV7-8 - CASSVTSRDTEAFF TGTGCCAGCAGCGTTACAAGCAGGGACACTGAAGCTTTCTTT
TRBJ2-3 TRBD2 TRBV28 - CASSVAGKADTQYF TGTGCCAGCAGCGTAGCGGGAAAGGCAGATACGCAGTATTTT
TRBJ2-7 - TRBV12-3/TRBV12-4 - CASSLNSGYEQYF TGTGCCAGCAGTTTGAACAGCGGATACGAGCAGTACTTC
TRBJ2-6 TRBD1 TRBV30 - CAWSRQGPGANVLTF TGTGCCTGGAGTCGACAGGGGCCTGGGGCCAACGTCCTGACTTTC
TRBJ2-2 - TRBV4-1 - CASSSIGPNTGELFF TGCGCCAGCAGCTCAATAGGGCCGAACACCGGGGAGCTGTTTTTT
TRBJ2-3 - TRBV4-2 - CASSQDEAKSSTDTQYF TGTGCCAGCAGCCAAGATGAAGCCAAATCTAGCACAGATACGCAGTATTTT
TRBJ1-1 TRBD1 TRBV3-1/TRBV3-2 - CASSQAVGQGAGAFF TGTGCCAGCAGCCAAGCCGTGGGACAGGGGGCGGGAGCTTTCTTT
TRBJ2-5 - TRBV11-2 - CASSLAWRETQYF TGTGCCAGCAGCTTAGCGTGGCGGGAGACCCAGTACTTC
TRBJ2-5 - TRBV2 - CASSEARIQETQYF TGTGCCAGCAGTGAAGCCCGAATTCAAGAGACCCAGTACTTC
TRBJ1-6 TRBD1 TRBV6-6 - CASSAQGAYNSPLHF TGTGCCAGCAGTGCACAGGGGGCCTATAATTCACCCCTCCACTTT
TRBJ2-7 TRBD2 TRBV5-1 - CASSWTSGRLSSYEQYF TGCGCCAGCAGCTGGACTAGCGGGAGGCTCAGCTCCTACGAGCAGTACTTC
TRBJ1-1 - TRBV3-1/TRBV3-2 - CASSRQGLTEAFF TGTGCCAGCAGCCGGCAGGGTCTCACTGAAGCTTTCTTT
TRBJ1-2 - TRBV19 few CASGRGYGYTF TGTGCCAGCGGACGGGGCTATGGCTACACCTTC
TRBJ2-3 TRBD2 TRBV7-2 - CASSSGLANADTQYF TGTGCCAGCAGCTCGGGACTAGCAAACGCAGATACGCAGTATTTT
TRBJ1-1 - TRBV2 - CASSETTQLNTEAFF TGTGCCAGCAGTGAAACGACGCAGCTGAACACTGAAGCTTTCTTT
TRBJ1-3 - TRBV4-1 - CASSQDSGRQGNTIYF TGCGCCAGCAGCCAAGATTCAGGACGGCAAGGAAACACCATATATTTT
TRBJ2-1 - TRBV11-3 - CASSQTGGGAYNEQFF TGTGCCAGCAGCCAAACAGGGGGGGGCGCCTACAATGAGCAGTTCTTC
TRBJ1-3 - TRBV18 - CASSPFSHRSGNTIYF TGTGCCAGCTCACCATTCTCTCACAGGTCTGGAAACACCATATATTTT
TRBJ1-3 - TRBV27 - CASSLSYAGRNTIYF TGTGCCAGCAGTTTATCGTATGCCGGAAGAAACACCATATATTTT
TRBJ2-3 TRBD2 TRBV7-9 - CASSRTIAGSTDTQYF TGTGCCAGCAGCCGTACGATAGCGGGAAGCACAGATACGCAGTATTTT
TRBJ2-5 - TRBV9 - CASSSLLAFGETQYF TGTGCCAGCAGCTCACTCCTAGCGTTCGGAGAGACCCAGTACTTC
TRBJ1-2 - TRBV19 - CASSMLQRGDYGYTF TGTGCCAGTAGTATGCTACAAAGGGGCGACTATGGCTACACCTTC